The clone carrying this T cell receptor beta chain was recorded at least ten times. Antigen unknown. The data were obtained in a study of regulatory T cells in long-lasting Graves disease. In germline, CDR1 is SGDLS, CDR2 YYNGEE. This CDR3 is built from 16 residues. Trimming shortened V by 4 bases and J by 1 base, and 17 bases separated the two germline ends. Libraries of TCR beta came from iRepertoire HTBI primers plus Arm-PCR of CDR3 regions. As handled by the study authors: In the combined samples, roughly 60 TRBV and fewer than 15 TRBJ segments were identified. TCRdb called the multiplex PCR reads again in MiXCR, with one record for every CDR3 protein. These V and J calls originate from TCRdb's pipeline instead of the authors' own analysis. The sample lists over 450,000 distinct CDR3 sequences; roughly 21% were seen once. Study results and caveats: Authors noted too few samples as a limitation.

Time point reported: persistent/refractory GD, antithyroid drugs over 5 years with positive TRAb. Construction of the TCR library relied on RNA isolated from PBMCs. Diagnosing Graves' disease relied on the American Thyroid Association guidelines. This chain uses TRBV9 with TRBJ1-1; maybe TRBD1 (6 bases). The origin of this receptor is a female donor with Graves disease. The sequencing used peripheral blood mononuclear cells (PBMCs), collected when the disease was refractory, from a patient treated with antithyroid drugs. CDR3 sequence: CASSPSGGGRNTEAFF. The CDR3 region has the DNA TGTGCCAGCAGCCCGAGTGGAGGGGGGAGGAACACTGAAGCTTTCTTT.